This TCR beta chain came from a study of memory CD4+ T cells and cytomegalovirus serostatus. About the research overall: Healthy Belgian adult donors included about nine CMV-positive and 24 CMV-negative people. Study-wide points: Median bootstrapped AUC for CMV status was around 0.95 originally, approximately 0.93 US-trained.

Single viable CD3+CD4+CD8-CD45RO+ cells were sorted as the memory CD4+ T cells. Donors' CMV status reflects serum IgG against pp150, pp28, p38, p52. After thawing, CD4+ T cells were positively selected. TCRdb keeps only in-frame clones here, not all; method: immunoSEQ multiplex PCR. The sample shows tens of thousands of clones, about 76% of them seen only once. Germline CDR1 and CDR2: SQVTM and ANQGSEA. V shed 4 bases and J 3 bases; nucleotides not matched to a gene: 4. CDR3 length equals 14 residues. In its sample, this clone was seen once. Antigen unknown. The V and J genes are TRBV29-1 and TRBJ2-1, with 9 positions matching TRBD2. This sequence was found in an adult in good health and CMV-seronegative. The material sequenced was memory CD4+ T cells from blood. The CDR3 here is CSVAVTSGYNEQFF. The CDR3 region has the DNA TGCAGCGTTGCTGTGACTAGCGGCTACAATGAGCAGTTCTTC.